These 17 T cell receptor beta chains came from one sample sequenced in a study of blood T cell repertoires in COVID-19 (dated by TCRdb to the early 2020s). To prepare the library, the immunoSEQ multiplex PCR assay was applied. Here the immuneACCESS table is served through TCRdb, limited to in-frame sequences with V and J called. Missing clones are a known gap in these copies; in checked studies unresolved V genes cover under half, and the rest lacks a known reason. Recorded for this sample are more than 95,000 clones; approximately 85% of them occurred a single time. The top ten hold 2.5% to 3.5% of the sample. Sequencing was done on a sample of peripheral blood. The receptors originated from a woman older than 75 with COVID-19, enrolled during active disease.

The CDR3 loop reads CASSAPGQGWTGELFF. The CDR3 DNA is TGTGCCAGCAGCGCACCGGGACAGGGGTGGACCGGGGAGCTGTTTTTT. The chain uses TRBV5-5 and TRBJ2-2; 10 positions agree with TRBD1. This CDR3 is built from 16 residues. The junction had 8 bases not matched to a gene; V was cut back by 4 bases and J by 5 bases. From germline, CDR1 is SGHKS and CDR2 YYEKEE (reference sequence).

This clone was observed once. The chain joins TRBV2 to TRBJ2-3; 10 bases are a match to TRBD2. V gave up 10 bases and J gave up 3 bases; unmatched junction bases: 4. CDR1 SNHLY and CDR2 FYNNEI come from the germline V gene. The CDR3 covers 13 residues. Here the CDR3 DNA reads TGTGCCATCCTAGCGGGAGTAACAGATACGCAGTATTTT. It specifies CAILAGVTDTQYF.

This chain joins TRBV5-1 and TRBJ2-3; no reliable D call. Between the trimmed V and J ends, which lost 5 bases and 2 bases, there was a span of 6 bases. The CDR3 runs 12 residues. Germline loops: CDR1 SGHRS, CDR2 YFSETQ. This CDR3 is CASRLFTDTQYF. DNA of the CDR3: TGCGCCAGCAGACTATTCACAGATACGCAGTATTTT. The whole variable domain, filled in from reference TRBV5-1 and TRBJ2-3, reads KAGVTQTPRYLIKTRGQQVTLSCSPISGHRSVSWYQQTPGQGLQFLFEYFSETQRNKGNFPGRFSGRQFSNSRSEMNVSTLELGDSALYLCASRLFTDTQYFGPGTRLTVL.

The rearrangement joins TRBV6-6 to TRBJ2-1; perhaps TRBD2 as D (6 bases). Germline assignment: CDR1 MNHNY and CDR2 SVGAGI (reference sequence). The CDR3 is made up of 16 amino acids. V gave up 0 bases and J gave up 5 bases, with 14 bases separating them. The CDR3 nucleotides are TGTGCCAGCAGTTACTCGGTACTAGCCCTCAACAATGAGCAGTTCTTC. Its protein product is CASSYSVLALNNEQFF.

This clone was counted a single time. This rearrangement joins TRBV19 to TRBJ2-2; tentative D call: TRBD2 (6 bases). The CDR3 length is 14 residues. Trimming shortened V by 6 bases and J by 3 bases, and 11 bases separated the two germline ends. CDR1 LNHDA and CDR2 SQIVND come from the germline V gene (reference sequence). CDR3 residues: CASSLRGYTGELFF. CDR3 bases: TGTGCCAGTAGCCTTCGGGGGTACACCGGGGAGCTGTTTTTT. The entire variable domain, with the rest obtained from reference TRBV19 and TRBJ2-2, is as follows: DGGITQSPKYLFRKEGQNVTLSCEQNLNHDAMYWYRQDPGQGLRLIYYSQIVNDFQKGDIAEGYSVSREKKESFPLTVTSAQKNPTAFYLCASSLRGYTGELFFGEGSRLTVL.

The chain employs TRBV9 and TRBJ2-1; D call uncertain. Germline V gives CDR1 SGDLS, CDR2 YYNGEE. The CDR3 spans 14 residues. The V end was cut by 1 base, the J end by 9 bases, with 14 bases between. As DNA, the CDR3 is TGTGCCAGCAGCGTAAACACCCTTGGCACTGAGCAGTTCTTC. Translation: CASSVNTLGTEQFF.

This chain connects TRBV2 to TRBJ1-2; a weak D match, TRBD1 (5 bases). CDR1 is SNHLY and CDR2 is FYNNEI in the germline V gene. There are 14 residues in the CDR3. The V and J ends lost 7 bases and 7 bases respectively, with 19 bases between them. The CDR3 here is CASTQGVLVSGYTF. CDR3 bases: TGTGCCAGCACCCAGGGTGTTCTGGTTAGTGGCTACACCTTC. The variable domain in full, with the rest retrieved from reference TRBV2 and TRBJ1-2, is EPEVTQTPSHQVTQMGQEVILRCVPISNHLYFYWYRQILGQKVEFLVSFYNNEISEKSEIFDDQFSVERPDGSNFTLKIRSTKLEDSAMYFCASTQGVLVSGYTFGSGTRLTVV.

In the case of this clone: An end of the junction does not agree with germline; a read error may underlie this. The V gene is TRBV20-1, the J gene TRBJ2-7; D unresolved. CDR3 length: 9 amino acids. The V gene's germline CDR1 is DFQATT and CDR2 SNEGSKA (reference sequence). The CDR3 loop reads CSARYFSDF. The DNA for the CDR3 is TGCAGTGCCAGGTATTTTTCGGACTTC.

This clone was seen a few times. The chain combines TRBV6-6 with TRBJ2-5, with TRBD2 as a possible D gene (7 bases). The germline V gene has CDR1 MNHNY and CDR2 SVGAGI (reference sequence). The length of the CDR3 is 16 residues. Between the trimmed V and J ends, which lost 4 bases and 7 bases, there was a span of 22 bases. CDR3 DNA sequence: TGTGCCAGCAGTTCGCACGGGGGGCAGGTAGGAGTGACCCAGTACTTC. Its protein product is CASSSHGGQVGVTQYF.

The genes are TRBV24-1 and TRBJ2-1; D is unresolved. V lost 3 bases and J 6 bases, leaving 8 bases between the germline ends. This CDR3 region has 13 residues. Germline V gives CDR1 KGHDR, CDR2 SFDVKD. Here the CDR3 reads CATSDPLSNEQFF. DNA for the CDR3: TGTGCCACCAGTGATCCACTGAGCAATGAGCAGTTCTTC.

V is TRBV19 and J is TRBJ1-6; D gene unclear. CDR3 length equals 11 residues. The V gene lost 6 bases and the J gene lost 14 bases, with 11 bases spanning the gap. Germline CDR1 and CDR2: LNHDA and SQIVND (reference sequence). CDR3 in amino acids: CASSDVRTLHF. The CDR3 DNA reads TGTGCCAGTAGCGACGTGAGGACCCTCCACTTT.

In DNA, the CDR3 is TGTGCCAGCAGCTTAGCTAGCGGGGGCACCGGGGAGCTGTTTTTT. As protein: CASSLASGGTGELFF. The chain recombines TRBV7-2 with TRBJ2-2; 9 bases match TRBD2. The CDR3 totals 15 residues. Germline loops: CDR1 SGHTA, CDR2 FQGNSA. V dropped 0 bases and J dropped 4; count of bases not matched to a gene: 0.

The table lists this clone with a count of one. The rearrangement links TRBV25-1 to TRBJ2-2, with 8 bases identical to TRBD1. CDR1 is MGHDK, CDR2 SYGVNS, per germline. This CDR3 has 16 residues. V trimming: 4 bases; J trimming: 2 bases; junction bases outside the gene matches: 6. The CDR3 is CASSARTGPNTGELFF. The CDR3 DNA reads TGTGCCAGCAGTGCCCGGACAGGGCCTAACACCGGGGAGCTGTTTTTT.

The chain recombines TRBV7-9 with TRBJ2-2, with D possibly being TRBD1 (6 bases). The V end was cut by 1 base, the J end by 4 bases, with 10 bases between. The CDR3 runs to 15 residues. Germline CDR1 reads SEHNR; CDR2 reads FQNEAQ (reference sequence). DNA for the CDR3: TGTGCCAGCAGCTTAGATCGGGACATCACCGGGGAGCTGTTTTTT. As protein: CASSLDRDITGELFF. The variable domain in full, with the rest retrieved from reference TRBV7-9 and TRBJ2-2, is DTGVSQNPRHKITKRGQNVTFRCDPISEHNRLYWYRQTLGQGPEFLTYFQNEAQLEKSRLLSDRFSAERPKGSFSTLEIQRTEQGDSAMYLCASSLDRDITGELFFGEGSRLTVL.

This chain links TRBV6-2 or TRBV6-3 with TRBJ2-5; 9 bases match TRBD2. Germline CDR1 and CDR2: MNHEY and SVGEGT. The CDR3 runs to 16 residues. The V and J ends lost 5 bases and 4 bases, in that order; junction bases with no gene match: 11. The CDR3 nucleotides read TGTGCCAGCAGTCCCTCTAGCGGGGCCCCACGAGAGACCCAGTACTTC. Translation gives CASSPSSGAPRETQYF.

This sequence joins TRBV2 and TRBJ2-1, with 7 bases aligning to TRBD2. Trimming at V came to 3 bases and at J to 8 bases, leaving 10 bases not matched to a gene. Germline CDR1 is SNHLY and CDR2 is FYNNEI. The CDR3 totals 15 residues. CDR3 sequence (DNA): TGTGCCAGCAGTGAGTTGACGGGAGGAAACGATGAGCAGTTCTTC. It codes for CASSELTGGNDEQFF. The entire variable domain, with the rest obtained from reference TRBV2 and TRBJ2-1, is as follows: EPEVTQTPSHQVTQMGQEVILRCVPISNHLYFYWYRQILGQKVEFLVSFYNNEISEKSEIFDDQFSVERPDGSNFTLKIRSTKLEDSAMYFCASSELTGGNDEQFFGPGTRLTVL.

The chain carries TRBV27 and TRBJ2-7; 8 nucleotides align to TRBD1. Germline loops: CDR1 MNHEY, CDR2 SMNVEV (reference sequence). The CDR3 extends over 15 amino acids. V lost 7 bases to trimming and J lost 4 bases; unmatched junction nucleotides: 12. The CDR3 protein is CASTQTNRGSYEQYF. Written as DNA, the CDR3 is TGTGCCAGCACCCAAACTAACAGGGGGTCGTACGAGCAGTACTTC.